Each of the 2 T cell receptor beta chains below was sequenced from the same sample in a study of response to subunit inactivated influenza vaccine. TCRdb independently ran MiXCR on the RT-PCR reads; one entry per CDR3 protein. The table has a few hundred thousand distinct CDR3 sequences, around 11% seen once; the top ten hold 9.5% to 11%. These records were also assigned to another study, of T cells expressing NK-cell markers. That paper states: Generation of TCR beta cDNA was performed by 5'RACE template switching incorporating UMIs.

The source was PBMCs from blood, collected on the day of vaccination. The receptors derive from a man between 45 and 60 years old who received an inactivated influenza vaccine.

This clonotype was detected only a few times. The chain combines TRBV7-2 with TRBJ2-3; the match to TRBD2 covers 7 bases. The V and J ends lost 5 bases and 5 bases, in that order; junction bases with no gene match: 16. The CDR3 length is 17 residues. In germline, CDR1 is SGHTA, CDR2 FQGNSA. CDR3 residues: CASSRRGSGVGRDTQYF. The CDR3 coding sequence is TGTGCCAGCAGCCGTAGGGGAAGCGGGGTCGGAAGAGATACGCAGTATTTT.

This clonotype was counted between two and nine times. The chain uses TRBV12-5 and TRBJ2-5; D remains ambiguous. Germline V CDR1 and CDR2: LGHNT, FRNRAP. This CDR3 region has 16 residues. The V end lost 6 bases, the J end lost 4 bases, and 21 bases lay between the germline ends. DNA of the CDR3: TGTGCTAGTGGCCCGTACCAACCGGCACCCTTAGAGACCCAGTACTTC. Translating gives CASGPYQPAPLETQYF.